This TCR beta chain was recorded in a study of CD8+ T cells in alopecia areata. Turning to the study itself: Treatment comprised oral tofacitinib, 5 to 10 mg twice daily, in treated patients. Study-wide results and limits: Scalp repertoires also include resident alphabeta T cells from normal skin.

This clone was seen only a few times. Antigen specificity is unknown. Indicated treatment: oral pan-JAK inhibitor, 5-10 mg twice daily. Looked up from germline, CDR1 is SQVTM and CDR2 is ANQGSEA. This CDR3 spans 14 amino acids. The ends lost 5 bases at V and 0 bases at J; junction bases unmatched: 3. RNA was extracted and reverse transcribed into cDNA as the sequencing template. Data came from immunoSEQ multiplex PCR; TCRdb stores just in-frame clones and leaves some out. The table has hundreds of thousands of clones, 60% seen once. This material consisted of CD4+ T cells sorted from blood, taken at week 52, from a patient treated with tofacitinib. J is TRBJ2-2 and V is TRBV29-1; TRBD1 agrees at 7 bases. The TCR was taken from a human donor with alopecia areata. CDR3 in DNA: TGCAGCGTTCGAGGGGGCTCGAACACCGGGGAGCTGTTTTTT. Residues: CSVRGGSNTGELFF.